There are a few counts of the clone carrying this TCR beta chain. Its matching antigen is unknown. After template switching added a universal primer site, the resulting cDNA carried unique molecular identifiers. TCRdb re-called the 5' RACE reads with MiXCR, one entry per CDR3 protein. The table includes 1.5 million to 2 million distinct CDR3 sequences, about 32% detected once. The data belong to a study of identical twins. Whole-study findings and limits: Weaker excess twin sharing was seen among beta out-of-frame sequences. The authors noted that invariant MAIT and iNKT cells could partly confound zero-insertion analyses. The study reached conclusions through statistical analysis that was cross-sectional, not following the same donors.

Trimming shortened V by 4 bases and J by 0 bases, and 19 bases separated the two germline ends. The CDR3 is 18 amino acids. The TCR originated in a newborn girl in good health. Input material: cord blood. The gene calls are TRBV12-3 or TRBV12-4 and TRBJ1-5; D not resolved. CDR3 loop: CASSWTPEQRYSNQPQHF. CDR3 nucleotide sequence: TGTGCCAGCAGTTGGACTCCCGAACAGCGCTATAGCAATCAGCCCCAGCATTTT.